What follows describes a single TCR beta chain. Its antigen is undetermined. This CDR3 contains 17 residues. V trimming: 8 bases; J trimming: 0 bases; junction bases outside the gene matches: 9. As processed by the authors: Around 91,000 TCRs per sample was the median, with a range of 23,224 to 690,600. In TCRdb, the RACE reads were re-called with MiXCR into one record per CDR3 protein. It is TCRdb's table, rather than the study itself, that gives the V and J calls and clone size. The sample shows roughly 260,000 distinct CDR3 sequences, approximately 8.6% of them seen only once. This record comes from a study of human T cells and chemical hapten exposure. General study findings and limits: Relative to controls, expanded TCRs formed significantly more large CDR3 similarity clusters.

Stated time point: pre-sensitization, week 0. As to treatment: therapeutic diphenylcyclopropenone sensitization with weekly scalp DPC. Researchers sampled blood before each patch test went on. The sequencing used whole blood, collected in connection with sensitization to the hapten diphenylcyclopropenone (DPC). The V gene is TRBV12-3 or TRBV12-4, the J gene TRBJ2-2; 10 bases line up with TRBD2. The sequence was collected from a woman aged 40-49 years with alopecia areata. Some clones in this sample may be carry-over from other donors' samples. The CDR3 spells CASSPLGLAPNTGELFF. The CDR3 coding sequence is TGTGCCAGCTCGCCCCTGGGACTAGCGCCGAACACCGGGGAGCTGTTTTTT.